Here is one T cell receptor (beta chain) with its context. Its antigen is unidentified. The length of the CDR3 is 13 residues. The germline gives CDR1 SGDLS, CDR2 YYNGEE. The V and J ends lost 4 bases and 4 bases respectively, with 8 bases between them. Unique molecular identifiers were used to barcode this TCRbeta library. TCRdb reprocessed the PCR reads with MiXCR, giving one entry per CDR3 protein. The sample records about 980,000 distinct CDR3 sequences, roughly 29% being singletons. The source of the sample is a study of T-cell reconstitution after alpha-beta-depleted transplantation in children. General study points: Once a year had passed after transplant, T-cell counts and diversity came mostly from newly produced T cells.

The TCR comes from a boy under two years old who had a stem cell transplant for SCID, so the T cells may come from the graft donor. The sequences come from PBMCs, mostly from graft donor cells, collected 360 days after TCRalphabeta/CD19-depleted stem cell transplant. The gene calls are TRBV9 and TRBJ1-4; unclear D gene. CDR3 amino acids: CASSPRFNEKLFF. The CDR3, as DNA: TGTGCCAGCAGCCCGAGATTTAATGAAAAACTGTTTTTT.